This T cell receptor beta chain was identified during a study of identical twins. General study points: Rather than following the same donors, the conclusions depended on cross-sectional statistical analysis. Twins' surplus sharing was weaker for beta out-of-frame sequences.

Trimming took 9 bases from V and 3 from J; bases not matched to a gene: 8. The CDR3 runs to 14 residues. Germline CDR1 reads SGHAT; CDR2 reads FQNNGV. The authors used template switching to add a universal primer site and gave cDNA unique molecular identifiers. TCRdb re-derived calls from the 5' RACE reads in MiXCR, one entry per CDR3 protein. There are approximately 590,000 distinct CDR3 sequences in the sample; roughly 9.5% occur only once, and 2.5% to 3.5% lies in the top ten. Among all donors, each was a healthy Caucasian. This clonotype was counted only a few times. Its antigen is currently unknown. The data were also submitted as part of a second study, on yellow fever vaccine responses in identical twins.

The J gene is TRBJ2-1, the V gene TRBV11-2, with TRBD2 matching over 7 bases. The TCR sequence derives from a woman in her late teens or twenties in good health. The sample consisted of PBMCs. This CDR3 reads CASTGTINYNEQFF. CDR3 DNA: TGTGCCAGTACCGGGACTATAAACTACAATGAGCAGTTCTTC.